The clone carrying this T cell receptor (beta chain) appeared a few times. Its specificity is unknown. The same CDR3 can be traced to other DNA sequences in this sample. This entry comes from a study of memory CD4+ T cells and cytomegalovirus serostatus. Study-wide findings and caveats: Suggested: most of the CMV-linked TCR signature lies in CD4+ memory cells. CD4+ memory repertoires contained about 40% of the roughly 160 reported CMV TCRbeta sequences. A US-trained random forest predicted CMV serostatus with median AUC around 0.91.

CDR3 size: 14 residues. Germline V gives CDR1 GTSNPN, CDR2 SVGIG (reference sequence). V trimming: 1 base; J trimming: 4 bases; junction bases outside the gene matches: 2. Single viable CD3+CD4+CD8-CD45RO+ cells were sorted as the memory CD4+ T cells. Donors' CMV status reflects serum IgG against pp150, pp28, p38, p52. The assay was immunoSEQ multiplex PCR, and TCRdb's table has in-frame clones only and misses some. The repertoire consists of some 46,000 clones, with roughly 73% occurring once and the leading ten covering approximately 0.6%. This receptor was identified in an adult in good health and CMV-seronegative. Sequenced sample: memory CD4+ T cells from blood. The V call is TRBV30, the J call TRBJ1-4; 8 nucleotides match TRBD1. CDR3 coding DNA: TGTGCCTGGAGTGGACAGGGGAGTAATGAAAAACTGTTTTTT. Translated: CAWSGQGSNEKLFF.